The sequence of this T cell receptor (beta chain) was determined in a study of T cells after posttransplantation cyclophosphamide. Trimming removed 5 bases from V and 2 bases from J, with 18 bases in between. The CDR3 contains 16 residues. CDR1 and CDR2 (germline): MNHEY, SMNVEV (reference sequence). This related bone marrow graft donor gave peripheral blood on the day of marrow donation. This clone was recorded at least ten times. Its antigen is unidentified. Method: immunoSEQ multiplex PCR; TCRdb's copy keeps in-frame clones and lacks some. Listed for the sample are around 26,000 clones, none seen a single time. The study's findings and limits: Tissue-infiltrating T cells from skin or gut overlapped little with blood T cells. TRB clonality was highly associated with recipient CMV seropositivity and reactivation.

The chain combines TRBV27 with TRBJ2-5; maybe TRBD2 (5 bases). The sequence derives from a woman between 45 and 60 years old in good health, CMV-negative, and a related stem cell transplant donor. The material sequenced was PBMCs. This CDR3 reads CASSPLVTEAQETQYF. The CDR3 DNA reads TGTGCCAGCAGTCCCCTTGTTACGGAGGCACAAGAGACCCAGTACTTC.